This T cell receptor beta chain is from a study of a mutant IDH1 vaccine in newly diagnosed glioma. Study-wide context: Treated patients had a mean age of approximately 41 years and a sex split that was roughly 62% male and approximately 38% female. Prior therapy was radiotherapy, temozolomide, or both; most received both. General study points: Altogether, around 93% of patients exhibited vaccine-induced immune responses.

The germline CDR1 and CDR2 sequences are SGDLS and YYNGEE. This CDR3 has 16 residues. V was cut by 4 bases and J by 0 bases, with 16 bases left in between. Measured with immunoSEQ multiplex PCR; TCRdb has only the in-frame clones, and not every one. The data contain approximately 70,000 clones, 75% to 85% of them seen just once; the ten biggest clones take up around 8.5%. In regard to this clone: Its antigen is unknown.

The sample's time point: baseline, week 1 (first vaccination visit). Stated treatment: pre-vaccination baseline after standard-of-care therapy. Sample: PBMCs, taken from a glioma patient treated with radiotherapy, temozolomide or both. The chain joins TRBV9 to TRBJ1-2; the D gene is possibly TRBD1 (5 bases). The TCR originated in a man between 45 and 60 years old with glioma. The CDR3 sequence is CASSLGDGRANYGYTF. CDR3 coding DNA: TGTGCCAGCAGCCTAGGGGACGGCCGGGCTAACTATGGCTACACCTTC.